The 18 T cell receptor beta chains listed next were all sequenced from one sample in a study of blood T cell repertoires in COVID-19. Data came from immunoSEQ multiplex PCR; TCRdb stores just in-frame clones and leaves some out. Of approximately 380,000 clones detected, 70% to 90% appear once; the ten largest clones hold 0.9% to 1.5%. The specimen sequenced was PBMCs or T cells enriched from blood (not recorded which). The receptors stem from a woman aged 18-30 years who had recovered from COVID-19.

The chain couples TRBV20-1 to TRBJ1-1; the D is unclear. V was pared by 8 bases and J by 5 bases, with 12 bases between. CDR3 length: 11 amino acids. Germline CDR1 DFQATT, CDR2 SNEGSKA (reference sequence). This chain's CDR3 is CSRSDRTEAFF. DNA of the CDR3: TGCAGTCGCAGCGATAGAACTGAAGCTTTCTTT.

The chain employs TRBV4-1 and TRBJ2-3, with D tentatively TRBD1 (6 bases). Germline lookup yields CDR1 MGHRA and CDR2 YSYEKL. V lost 5 bases and J 2 bases, leaving 11 bases between the germline ends. This CDR3 is 14 amino acids long. CDR3 DNA: TGCGCCAGCAGCACAGGGCACTCCACAGATACGCAGTATTTT. Protein: CASSTGHSTDTQYF.

The chain is built from TRBV27 and TRBJ1-1; a possible D gene is TRBD1 (5 bases). This CDR3 has 14 amino acids. Trimming removed 3 bases at V and 0 bases at J, with 8 bases between. CDR1 is MNHEY and CDR2 is SMNVEV in the germline V gene (reference sequence). The CDR3 DNA follows: TGTGCCAGCAGTTTCAGGGCGATGAACACTGAAGCTTTCTTT. It translates to CASSFRAMNTEAFF.

This clone has more than one count but fewer than ten. The CDR3 DNA is TGTGCCAGCAGCGCCGGCGAGGGAGGGACAGATACGCAGTATTTT. Translated, it gives CASSAGEGGTDTQYF. The rearrangement joins TRBV6-4 to TRBJ2-3; the match to TRBD2 covers 7 bases. Per the germline V gene, CDR1 is MRHNA and CDR2 is SNTAGT. V dropped 6 bases and J dropped 3; count of bases not matched to a gene: 9. The CDR3 extends over 15 amino acids.

In this sample, this clone turned up a few times. The chain links TRBV5-1 to TRBJ1-6; 7 nucleotides agree with TRBD1. The germline V gene has CDR1 SGHRS and CDR2 YFSETQ. The CDR3 is 16 amino acids. The junction had 11 bases not matched to a gene; V was cut back by 1 base and J by 10 bases. The CDR3 sequence is CASSLWTGEPLSPLHF. CDR3 DNA sequence: TGCGCCAGCAGCTTGTGGACAGGCGAGCCTCTCTCACCCCTCCACTTT.

In nucleotides, the CDR3 is TGCGCCAGCAGCGCGACTAGCGCAGATACGCAGTATTTT. It yields the protein CASSATSADTQYF. The chain has TRBV10-2 and TRBJ2-3; 8 bases line up with TRBD2. Germline assignment: CDR1 WSHSY and CDR2 SAAADI. The CDR3 covers 13 residues. The junction had 3 bases not matched to a gene; V was cut back by 6 bases and J by 4 bases.

The genes are TRBV6-4 and TRBJ2-3; D possibly corresponds to TRBD2 (5 bases). Per germline, CDR1 MRHNA and CDR2 SNTAGT. Trimming shortened V by 4 bases and J by 2 bases, and 10 bases separated the two germline ends. The CDR3 is 14 amino acids. The CDR3 DNA sequence: TGTGCCAGCAGTGTCCGAGCGGCCACAGATACGCAGTATTTT. Its translation is CASSVRAATDTQYF.

The chain is built from TRBV27 and TRBJ2-2, with D perhaps TRBD2 (6 bases). The V and J ends lost 1 base and 5 bases respectively, with 17 bases between them. The CDR3 has 17 residues. CDR1 is MNHEY and CDR2 is SMNVEV in the germline V gene (reference sequence). CDR3 in amino acids: CASSLFGTGRGTGELFF. DNA for the CDR3: TGTGCCAGCAGTTTATTTGGTACAGGCCGGGGGACCGGGGAGCTGTTTTTT.

This clone was detected a few times. This chain connects TRBV12-5 to TRBJ2-3; 9 bases agree with TRBD2. V trimming: 5 bases; J trimming: 1 base; junction bases outside the gene matches: 4. CDR1 and CDR2 (germline): LGHNT, FRNRAP. This CDR3 region has 15 residues. The CDR3 region has the DNA TGTGCTAGTGGTCCACGGACTAGCGGCACAGATACGCAGTATTTT. Its translation: CASGPRTSGTDTQYF.

The J gene is TRBJ1-5, the V gene TRBV28; D perhaps matches TRBD1 (6 bases). Trimming removed 6 bases from V and 2 bases from J, with 14 bases in between. This CDR3 has 15 amino acids. Germline CDR1 is MDHEN and CDR2 is SYDVKM. CDR3 amino acids: CASRSRGYGNQPQHF. The CDR3 DNA follows: TGTGCCAGCAGATCCAGGGGTTACGGCAATCAGCCCCAGCATTTT.

The chain employs TRBV5-8 and TRBJ2-7, with 7 bases that match TRBD1. The CDR3 is 15 residues long. V lost 3 bases, J lost 3 bases, and 9 bases stayed unmatched. CDR1 and CDR2 (germline): SGHTS, YDEGEE. CDR3 in DNA: TGTGCCAGCAGCTCGTACGACAGGGATCGCTACGAGCAGTACTTC. It codes for CASSSYDRDRYEQYF.

The chain recombines TRBV5-1 with TRBJ1-4; D gene unclear. The germline CDR1 and CDR2 sequences are SGHRS and YFSETQ. With 0 bases removed from V and 8 bases from J, the gap between germline ends came to 11 bases. The CDR3 is 14 amino acids. The CDR3 sequence: CASSLDNAEEKLFF. For the CDR3, the DNA is TGCGCCAGCAGCTTGGATAATGCAGAAGAAAAACTGTTTTTT.

The rearrangement joins TRBV7-8 to TRBJ1-2; D remains ambiguous. The V and J ends lost 6 bases and 4 bases respectively, with 18 bases between them. This CDR3 comprises 15 residues. Germline CDR1 SGHVS, CDR2 FQNEAQ. In nucleotides, the CDR3 is TGTGCCAGCAGACCGGGAGGCTCGATTCTCTATGGCTACACCTTC. This encodes CASRPGGSILYGYTF.

The J gene is TRBJ2-7, the V gene TRBV30; perhaps TRBD1 as D (5 bases). Trimming stripped 3 bases from V and 6 bases from J, with 15 bases between. The CDR3 is 13 amino acids. The germline CDR1 and CDR2 sequences are GTSNPN and SVGIG (reference sequence). CDR3 coding DNA: TGTGCCTGGAGCCCCAACGTGGGGCTCGAGCAGTACTTC. It codes for CAWSPNVGLEQYF.

The chain couples TRBV6-5 to TRBJ1-6; 8 positions match TRBD1. The CDR3 consists of 13 residues. Germline V gene data show CDR1 as MNHEY and CDR2 as SVGAGI. The V and J ends lost 8 bases and 7 bases, in that order; junction bases with no gene match: 4. The CDR3 sequence is CASRGQVNSPLHF. The CDR3 nucleotides are TGTGCCAGCCGGGGACAGGTGAATTCACCCCTCCACTTT.

There are a few counts of this clone. V gene TRBV18 combines with J gene TRBJ1-3; TRBD1 matches 9 bases. Per germline, CDR1 KGHSH and CDR2 LQKENI. After removal of 1 base from V and 2 bases from J, the junction contained 3 bases not matched to a gene. The CDR3 has 16 amino acids. CDR3 sequence: CASSPQGQGTGNTIYF. DNA of the CDR3: TGTGCCAGCTCACCACAGGGACAGGGAACTGGAAACACCATATATTTT.

The chain employs TRBV28 and TRBJ2-5; 7 bases line up with TRBD1. V dropped 5 bases and J dropped 4; count of bases not matched to a gene: 10. The CDR3 loop spans 15 amino acids. From germline, CDR1 is MDHEN and CDR2 SYDVKM. The CDR3 is CASSPDNRDRETQYF. The CDR3 region has the DNA TGTGCCAGCAGTCCGGACAACCGGGACAGAGAGACCCAGTACTTC.

In its sample, this clone was seen once. The gene calls are TRBV5-4 and TRBJ2-5; the D is unclear. The CDR3 runs 12 residues. Trimming took 4 bases from V and 2 from J, leaving 6 bases between them. CDR1 and CDR2 from the germline V gene are SGHNT and YYREEE (reference sequence). The CDR3: CASSGRQETQYF. In nucleotides, the CDR3 is TGTGCCAGCAGCGGCAGGCAAGAGACCCAGTACTTC.